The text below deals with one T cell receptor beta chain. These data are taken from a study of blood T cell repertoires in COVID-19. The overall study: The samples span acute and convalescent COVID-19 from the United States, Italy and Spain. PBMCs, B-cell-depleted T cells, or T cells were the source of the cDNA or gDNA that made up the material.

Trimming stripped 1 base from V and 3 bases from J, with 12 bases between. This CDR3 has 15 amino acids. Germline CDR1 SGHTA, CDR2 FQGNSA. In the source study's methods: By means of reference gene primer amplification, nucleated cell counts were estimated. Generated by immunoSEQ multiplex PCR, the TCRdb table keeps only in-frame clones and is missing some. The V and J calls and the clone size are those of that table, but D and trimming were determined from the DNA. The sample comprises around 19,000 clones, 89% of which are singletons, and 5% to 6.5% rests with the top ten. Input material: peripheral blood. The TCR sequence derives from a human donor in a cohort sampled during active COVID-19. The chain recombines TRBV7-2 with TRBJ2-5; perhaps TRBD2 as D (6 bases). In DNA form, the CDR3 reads TGTGCCAGCAGCTTAGAGTCCAGGAGGGAAGAGACCCAGTACTTC. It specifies CASSLESRREETQYF.